The next 23 T cell receptor beta chains were all read from a single sample in a study of cytomegalovirus exposure and HLA in healthy donors. PCR used 60 Vbeta primers and 13 Jbeta primers. Assay: immunoSEQ multiplex PCR; the TCRdb copy retains only in-frame clones and omits some. The sample lists some 87,000 clones; roughly 80% were seen once. The sequenced material came from PBMCs. These receptors all stem from a woman between 40 and 55 years old in good health and CMV-seropositive.

J is TRBJ1-6 and V is TRBV19; D call uncertain. The V end lost 6 bases, the J end lost 4 bases, and 7 bases lay between the germline ends. CDR3 length: 13 residues. Germline CDR1 is LNHDA and CDR2 is SQIVND (reference sequence). The CDR3 loop is CASSDKYNSPLHF. The DNA of the CDR3 is TGTGCCAGTAGCGACAAATATAATTCACCCCTCCACTTT.

This rearrangement joins TRBV4-2 to TRBJ2-1, with TRBD2 identical over 10 bases. Germline CDR1 reads LGHNA; CDR2 reads YNFKEQ. This CDR3 contains 15 residues. V trimming: 5 bases; J trimming: 9 bases; junction bases outside the gene matches: 10. This CDR3 is CASSGLAEFGGEQFF. DNA of the CDR3: TGTGCCAGCAGCGGACTAGCGGAGTTTGGGGGTGAGCAGTTCTTC.

This chain joins TRBV5-6 and TRBJ1-1; D call uncertain. The germline V and J ends were trimmed by 4 bases and 2 bases, with 12 bases remaining between them. Germline V gene data show CDR1 as SGHDT and CDR2 as YYEEEE. The CDR3 is made up of 14 amino acids. The CDR3 nucleotides read TGTGCCAGCAGCCGAGGGCAGCTAAACACTGAAGCTTTCTTT. Amino acid sequence: CASSRGQLNTEAFF.

A single count supports this clone. The gene calls are TRBV5-4 and TRBJ2-1; 9 nucleotides align to TRBD2. This CDR3 region has 15 residues. From germline, CDR1 is SGHNT and CDR2 YYREEE (reference sequence). The V segment lost 4 bases and the J segment 5 bases; nucleotides outside the gene matches: 7. This chain's CDR3 is CASSAGTSRDNEQFF. The CDR3 region has the DNA TGTGCCAGCAGCGCCGGGACTAGCCGGGACAATGAGCAGTTCTTC.

By share, this clone ranks as medium-sized. The V call is TRBV5-1, the J call TRBJ2-7, with 8 nucleotides matching TRBD1. The junction had 8 bases not matched to a gene; V was cut back by 4 bases and J by 5 bases. Germline V gene data show CDR1 as SGHRS and CDR2 as YFSETQ. The CDR3 has 14 amino acids. In DNA form, the CDR3 reads TGCGCCAGCAGCCAACTCACAGGGGGAAACGAGCAGTACTTC. It is translated as CASSQLTGGNEQYF.

CDR3 in DNA: TGCGCCAGCAGCCCCTTAGGGGTTTTAGATGAGCAGTTCTTC. Amino acids: CASSPLGVLDEQFF. This chain uses TRBV4-1 with TRBJ2-1; TRBD1 is a possible D gene (5 bases). Germline CDR1 reads MGHRA; CDR2 reads YSYEKL. Trimming took 4 bases from V and 8 from J, leaving 15 bases between them. The CDR3 covers 14 residues.

The chain combines TRBV6-5 with TRBJ1-2; D unclear. The CDR3 is made up of 14 amino acids. V lost 8 bases and J 3 bases, leaving 16 bases between the germline ends. Germline V gives CDR1 MNHEY, CDR2 SVGAGI. The CDR3: CASFSLGEDYGYTF. The CDR3 coding sequence is TGTGCCAGCTTTTCTCTCGGGGAGGACTATGGCTACACCTTC.

The V and J genes are TRBV4-2 and TRBJ2-3; TRBD2 aligns across 7 bases. V was clipped by 0 bases and J by 2 bases; unmatched bases: 8. This CDR3 region has 17 residues. CDR1 is LGHNA and CDR2 is YNFKEQ in the germline V gene. CDR3 in DNA: TGTGCCAGCAGCCAAGACCGACGGGGGGTACTCACAGATACGCAGTATTTT. This codes for CASSQDRRGVLTDTQYF.

This clone is a singleton in its sample. The chain joins TRBV7-2 to TRBJ2-7; weak D call: TRBD2 (6 bases). Trimming took off 3 bases at V and 7 bases at J, with 13 bases between the two ends. This CDR3 comprises 13 residues. Germline CDR1 reads SGHTA; CDR2 reads FQGNSA. CDR3: CASSLAGRGEQYF. The CDR3 DNA is TGTGCCAGCAGCTTGGCCGGGAGAGGGGAGCAGTACTTC.

This clone was observed a single time. The chain links TRBV19 to TRBJ2-7; no firm D call. Looked up from germline, CDR1 is LNHDA and CDR2 is SQIVND (reference sequence). Trimming removed 5 bases from V and 5 bases from J, with 16 bases in between. The CDR3 covers 14 residues. CDR3 nucleotides: TGTGCCAGTAGTGGAGCGTCCGGTTGGGACGAGCAGTACTTC. Translated, it gives CASSGASGWDEQYF.

This chain connects TRBV29-1 to TRBJ1-1, with D uncertain. V was pared by 2 bases and J by 11 bases, with 15 bases between. The CDR3 extends over 12 amino acids. Germline V gene sequence: CDR1 SQVTM, CDR2 ANQGSEA. Here the CDR3 DNA reads TGCAGCGTTGAACGTGTCGGAGATGGGGCTTTCTTT. The encoded protein is CSVERVGDGAFF.

This clone was picked up one time. The chain has TRBV7-2 and TRBJ2-7; possible D gene TRBD1, 6 bases. CDR1 SGHTA and CDR2 FQGNSA come from the germline V gene. The CDR3 contains 15 residues. V lost 5 bases, J lost 3 bases, and 17 bases lay in between. The CDR3 reads CASSVQGWFFYEQYF. CDR3 nucleotides: TGTGCCAGCAGCGTACAGGGCTGGTTTTTCTACGAGCAGTACTTC. Based on the CDR3 plus reference TRBV7-2 and TRBJ2-7, the full variable domain is GAGVSQSPSNKVTEKGKDVELRCDPISGHTALYWYRQSLGQGLEFLIYFQGNSAPDKSGLPSDRFSAERTGGSVSTLTIQRTQQEDSAVYLCASSVQGWFFYEQYFGPGTRLTVT.

The chain has TRBV5-1 and TRBJ1-3; TRBD1 aligns across 8 bases. The CDR3 loop spans 16 amino acids. V was pared by 0 bases and J by 0 bases, with 2 bases of the junction left unmatched. Germline loops: CDR1 SGHRS, CDR2 YFSETQ. The CDR3 nucleotides are TGCGCCAGCAGCTTGGATGGACAGGGCTCTGGAAACACCATATATTTT. This translates into CASSLDGQGSGNTIYF.

V and J are TRBV6-6 and TRBJ2-4; D uncertain. Germline CDR1 is MNHNY and CDR2 is SVGAGI (reference sequence). Trimming shortened V by 4 bases and J by 0 bases, and 10 bases separated the two germline ends. The CDR3 totals 15 residues. The chain's CDR3 is CASSSTELAKNIQYF. The CDR3 bases are TGTGCCAGCAGTTCGACGGAGCTAGCCAAAAACATTCAGTACTTC.

V gene TRBV30 combines with J gene TRBJ2-7; TRBD2 matches 13 bases. The germline gives CDR1 GTSNPN, CDR2 SVGIG (reference sequence). CDR3 length: 16 amino acids. V shed 2 bases, J shed 3 bases, and the junction held 7 bases outside the gene matches. In DNA, the CDR3 is TGTGCCTGGAGTAGGACTAGCGGGAGTAACTTCTACGAGCAGTACTTC. Amino acid sequence: CAWSRTSGSNFYEQYF.

The chain couples TRBV11-1 to TRBJ2-1; TRBD2 is a possible D gene (6 bases). Deletions cut 4 bases from V and 5 bases from J, with 15 bases between. The CDR3 runs to 15 residues. Germline CDR1 and CDR2: SGHAT and FQDESV (reference sequence). CDR3 bases: TGTGCCAGCAGCTCTGCGGGACTGTTAAACAATGAGCAGTTCTTC. This translates into CASSSAGLLNNEQFF. Full variable domain (remainder filled in from reference TRBV11-1 and TRBJ2-1): EAEVAQSPRYKITEKSQAVAFWCDPISGHATLYWYRQILGQGPELLVQFQDESVVDDSQLPKDRFSAERLKGVDSTLKIQPAELGDSAMYLCASSSAGLLNNEQFFGPGTRLTVL.

The gene calls are TRBV11-3 and TRBJ2-2; D unclear. V lost 5 bases and J lost 0, with 10 bases in between. This CDR3 has 15 residues. Germline-derived CDR1 and CDR2 are SGHNT and YENEEA. CDR3 protein: CASSPTHANTGELFF. Written as DNA, the CDR3 is TGTGCCAGCAGCCCGACACACGCGAACACCGGGGAGCTGTTTTTT.

This rearrangement joins TRBV30 to TRBJ2-1, with 12 nucleotides matching TRBD2. J gave up 7 bases and V 0 bases, and 10 bases lay outside the gene matches. The CDR3 loop spans 17 amino acids. Germline loops: CDR1 GTSNPN, CDR2 SVGIG (reference sequence). CDR3 sequence: CAWSVQWLAGGRNEQFF. The CDR3 DNA follows: TGTGCCTGGAGTGTACAGTGGCTAGCGGGGGGGAGGAATGAGCAGTTCTTC.

V and J are TRBV6-1 and TRBJ2-1, with D tentatively TRBD1 (6 bases). Trimming cost V 4 bases and J 7 bases, with 23 bases left between them. Germline V gives CDR1 MNHNS, CDR2 SASEGT. The CDR3 runs to 17 residues. The CDR3 DNA is TGTGCCAGCAGTGCCCGGTTTGTGACAGGAGTTGCGAATGAGCAGTTCTTC. Protein sequence: CASSARFVTGVANEQFF.

This clone occurred once. This chain joins TRBV7-9 and TRBJ2-1; weak D call: TRBD2 (6 bases). CDR3 length: 15 residues. CDR1 SEHNR and CDR2 FQNEAQ come from the germline V gene (reference sequence). Trimming removed 6 bases from V and 5 bases from J, with 17 bases in between. CDR3 DNA: TGTGCCAGCAGGACTCAACAGCGGGTGGACAATGAGCAGTTCTTC. It specifies CASRTQQRVDNEQFF.

V usage is TRBV28 and J usage is TRBJ1-5; no definite D call. CDR1 and CDR2 (germline): MDHEN, SYDVKM. CDR3 length: 15 residues. V was clipped by 6 bases and J by 0 bases, with 12 bases between them. The CDR3 sequence is CASRYSVYSNQPQHF. In nucleotides, the CDR3 is TGTGCCAGCAGATACAGTGTTTATAGCAATCAGCCCCAGCATTTT.

The gene calls are TRBV5-1 and TRBJ2-3, with 14 bases matching TRBD2. V lost 0 bases, J lost 7 bases, and 4 bases stayed unmatched. CDR1 is SGHRS, CDR2 YFSETQ, per germline. The CDR3 extends over 16 amino acids. The CDR3 nucleotides read TGCGCCAGCAGCTTGGGGGGACTAGCGGGAGAATATACGCAGTATTTT. It translates to CASSLGGLAGEYTQYF.

V gene TRBV30 combines with J gene TRBJ1-1; D uncertain. The CDR3 sequence is 10 residues long. Germline lookup yields CDR1 GTSNPN and CDR2 SVGIG (reference sequence). V lost 1 base and J lost 10, with 7 bases in between. The CDR3 coding sequence is TGTGCCTGGAGTGGAGAGGGAGCTTTCTTT. Its protein product is CAWSGEGAFF.